Listed below are T cell receptor beta chains from one sample, sequenced in a study of blood T cell repertoires in COVID-19. Sequencing used immunoSEQ multiplex PCR; TCRdb keeps in-frame clones, though not all of them. Among around 620,000 clones, just under 90% were seen once, and the ten largest hold roughly 0.25%. Material for sequencing was peripheral blood. All receptors derive from a woman between 18 and 30 years old with acute or convalescent COVID-19. The CDR3 runs from the conserved cysteine through the conserved F or W. D genes are given only for firm matches. Part of the rows lack a size; the others show once, few, many or a class for expanded clones.

>.|TRBV28|15|TRBJ2-2|.
TGTGCCAGCAGTTTAGGTCTAGCGAGCACCGGGGAGCTGTTTTTT
CASSLGLASTGELFF
>.|TRBV10-3|13|TRBJ1-1|.
TGTGCCATATCACGGGGGATGAACACTGAAGCTTTCTTT
CAISRGMNTEAFF
>TRBD1|TRBV7-3|15|TRBJ2-3|.
TGTGCCAGCAGCTCATACGGACAGGGAACAGATACGCAGTATTTT
CASSSYGQGTDTQYF
>TRBD1|TRBV12-5|16|TRBJ2-7|.
TGTGCTAGTGGTCCTGTGACGGGGACAGGGGACTACGAGCAGTACTTC
CASGPVTGTGDYEQYF
>TRBD2|TRBV27|15|TRBJ2-1|.
TGTGCCAGCAGTTTGGCGGGACTAGACAACAATGAGCAGTTCTTC
CASSLAGLDNNEQFF
>TRBD1|TRBV30|15|TRBJ2-1|.
TGTGCCTGGAAGTTGGACAGGGGGGACTACAATGAGCAGTTCTTC
CAWKLDRGDYNEQFF
>.|TRBV12-3/TRBV12-4|13|TRBJ1-1|.
TGTGCCAGCAGTTTAGGCATGGGGGCTATGGCTTTCTTT
CASSLGMGAMAFF
>.|TRBV30|12|TRBJ1-2|.
TGTGCCTGGAGTCCGGGGGAGGATGGCTACACCTTC
CAWSPGEDGYTF
>TRBD1|TRBV24-1|15|TRBJ1-1|.
TGTGCCACCAGTGGGCCCGGGACAGAGAACACTGAAGCTTTCTTT
CATSGPGTENTEAFF
>.|TRBV6-1|14|TRBJ1-2|.
TGTGCCAGCAGTGAAACGGGGAATCCTCGGAGCTACACCTTC
CASSETGNPRSYTF
>TRBD1|TRBV11-2|17|TRBJ2-3|.
TGTGCCAGCAGCTTAGATCTTGGGACAGGGCGCACAGATACGCAGTATTTT
CASSLDLGTGRTDTQYF
>TRBD2|TRBV5-6|16|TRBJ2-1|.
TGTGCCAGCAGCTTGGTCCTAGCGGGACTATACAATGAGCAGTTCTTC
CASSLVLAGLYNEQFF
>.|TRBV27|16|TRBJ1-4|few
TGTGCCAGCAGCCCCCTGGTGAGGCGTAAGGAGGAAAAACTGTTTTTT
CASSPLVRRKEEKLFF
>.|TRBV28|15|TRBJ1-5|.
TGTGCCAGCAGTTTTCATGACAGGAACAATCAGCCCCAGCATTTT
CASSFHDRNNQPQHF
>TRBD1|TRBV5-1|13|TRBJ1-2|.
TGCGCCAGCAGCTTGGCAGGGGGCTATGGCTACACCTTC
CASSLAGGYGYTF
>TRBD2|TRBV5-5|15|TRBJ2-5|.
TGTGCCAGCAGTTCCTCCGCGGGGGGGCGAGAGACCCAGTACTTC
CASSSSAGGRETQYF
>TRBD1|TRBV24-1|15|TRBJ2-7|.
TGTGCCACCAGTGACTCCGGGACAGGGCGCTACGAGCAGTACTTC
CATSDSGTGRYEQYF
>.|TRBV30|13|TRBJ1-2|.
TGTGCCTGGATTTCCAGGGTCGACTATGGCTACACCTTC
CAWISRVDYGYTF
>.|TRBV9|13|TRBJ1-3|.
TGTGCCAGCAGCTCCCCCTTTGGAAACACCATATATTTT
CASSSPFGNTIYF
>.|TRBV29-1|13|TRBJ1-2|.
TGCAGCGCCACCCTGGGGGGGAGCTATGGCTACACCTTC
CSATLGGSYGYTF
>.|TRBV6-1|15|TRBJ1-4|.
TGTGCCAGCAGTGAAGCGGAGGGTTCGGGAGTAAAACTGTTTTTT
CASSEAEGSGVKLFF
>.|TRBV25-1|15|TRBJ1-1|.
TGTGCCAGCAGTGGCCACAGTGGCTGGAACACTGAAGCTTTCTTT
CASSGHSGWNTEAFF
>TRBD2|TRBV25-1|15|TRBJ2-4|once
TGTGCCAGCAGTGATACCGGGGGGGCGTCAAACATTCAGTACTTC
CASSDTGGASNIQYF
>.|TRBV6-5|12|TRBJ1-2|.
TGTGCCAGCAGGCAGGGTAGCTATGGCTACACCTTC
CASRQGSYGYTF
>.|TRBV29-1|13|TRBJ1-1|.
TGCAGCGCCGAGGGCGCAGTCGGGACTGAAGCTTTCTTT
CSAEGAVGTEAFF
>.|TRBV12-3/TRBV12-4|13|TRBJ1-1|few
TGTGCCAGCAGTCCGGGACCCACCAGCGGGGCTTTCTTT
CASSPGPTSGAFF
>.|TRBV7-6|15|TRBJ2-5|.
TGTGCCAGCAGCTTAGCGAGGTCAGACCAAGAGACCCAGTACTTC
CASSLARSDQETQYF
>.|TRBV30|12|TRBJ1-2|.
TGTGCCTGGCGGACAGTACCTAGGGGCTACACCTTC
CAWRTVPRGYTF
>.|TRBV3-1/TRBV3-2|15|TRBJ2-1|.
TGTGCCAGCAGCCAAGAGGTACGGAGGTACAATGAGCAGTTCTTC
CASSQEVRRYNEQFF
>TRBD2|TRBV19|13|TRBJ2-7|.
TGTGCCAGTAGTAGAGGGACTAGCTACGAGCAGTACTTC
CASSRGTSYEQYF
>.|TRBV2|12|TRBJ2-7|.
TGTGCCAGCGGCGGGACAGCCTACGAGCAGTACTTC
CASGGTAYEQYF
>TRBD1|TRBV4-1|17|TRBJ1-1|.
TGCGCCAGCAGCCAAGATCGGGGGACAGGGATGAACACTGAAGCTTTCTTT
CASSQDRGTGMNTEAFF
>TRBD1|TRBV4-1|14|TRBJ1-2|.
TGCGCCAGCAGCCCTGGACAGGGGATCTATGGCTACACCTTC
CASSPGQGIYGYTF
>TRBD2|TRBV4-1|15|TRBJ2-5|.
TGCGCCAGCAGCCAGGGACTAGCGGGGCTGGAGACCCAGTACTTC
CASSQGLAGLETQYF
>.|TRBV15|15|TRBJ2-2|few
TGTGCCACCAGCAGGGACCCTCAGGGGACCGGGGAGCTGTTTTTT
CATSRDPQGTGELFF
>TRBD2|TRBV7-8|16|TRBJ2-1|once
TGTGCCAGCAGTCTGATCATGGGGGGGTCCTACAATGAGCAGTTCTTC
CASSLIMGGSYNEQFF
>.|TRBV2|14|TRBJ1-1|.
TGTGCCAGCAGTGGGGGGACACTGAACACTGAAGCTTTCTTT
CASSGGTLNTEAFF
>.|TRBV5-1|14|TRBJ1-3|once
TGCGCCAGCAGTTTAACGGTCACTGGAAACACCATATATTTT
CASSLTVTGNTIYF
>.|TRBV19|14|TRBJ1-2|.
TGTGCCAGTAGCCCACCACAGAAGCTCTATGGCTACACCTTC
CASSPPQKLYGYTF
>TRBD1|TRBV9|15|TRBJ1-5|.
TGTGCCAGCAGCGTTACAGGGGATCTTGGGCAGCCCCAGCATTTT
CASSVTGDLGQPQHF
>.|TRBV29-1|13|TRBJ2-7|.
TGCAGCGTTGAAAGGACAAGGGGCCACGAGCAGTACTTC
CSVERTRGHEQYF